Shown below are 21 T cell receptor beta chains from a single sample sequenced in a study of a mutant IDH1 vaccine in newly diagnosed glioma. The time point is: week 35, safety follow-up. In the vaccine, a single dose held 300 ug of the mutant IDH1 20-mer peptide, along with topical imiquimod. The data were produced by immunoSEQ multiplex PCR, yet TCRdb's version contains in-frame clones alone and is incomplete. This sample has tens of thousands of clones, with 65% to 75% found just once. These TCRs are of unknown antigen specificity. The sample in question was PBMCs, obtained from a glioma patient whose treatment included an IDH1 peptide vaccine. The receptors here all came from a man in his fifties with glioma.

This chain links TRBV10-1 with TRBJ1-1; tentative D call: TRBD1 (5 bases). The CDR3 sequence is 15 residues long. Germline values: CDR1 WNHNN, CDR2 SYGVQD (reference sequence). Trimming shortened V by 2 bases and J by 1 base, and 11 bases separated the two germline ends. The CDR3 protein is CASSETRGTNTEAFF. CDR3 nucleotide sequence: TGCGCCAGCAGTGAGACCCGGGGCACGAACACTGAAGCTTTCTTT.

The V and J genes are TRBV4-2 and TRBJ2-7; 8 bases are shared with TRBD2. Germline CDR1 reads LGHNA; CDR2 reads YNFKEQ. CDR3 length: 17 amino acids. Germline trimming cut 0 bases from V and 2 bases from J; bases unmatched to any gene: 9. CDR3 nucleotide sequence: TGTGCCAGCAGCCAAGATCAACGGGGGGGGCCACCCTACGAGCAGTACTTC. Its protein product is CASSQDQRGGPPYEQYF.

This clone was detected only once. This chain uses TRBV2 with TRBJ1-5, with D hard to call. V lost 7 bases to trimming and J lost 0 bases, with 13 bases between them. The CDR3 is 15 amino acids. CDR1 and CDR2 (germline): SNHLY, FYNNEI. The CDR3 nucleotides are TGTGCCAGCATGAGCGGGCTCTATAGCAATCAGCCCCAGCATTTT. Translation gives CASMSGLYSNQPQHF.

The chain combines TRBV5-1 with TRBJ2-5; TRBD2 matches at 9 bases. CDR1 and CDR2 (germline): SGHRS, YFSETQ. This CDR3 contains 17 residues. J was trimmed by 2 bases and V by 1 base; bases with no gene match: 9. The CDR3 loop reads CASSLSGAGGVQETQYF. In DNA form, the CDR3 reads TGCGCCAGCAGCTTGAGTGGGGCGGGGGGGGTTCAAGAGACCCAGTACTTC.

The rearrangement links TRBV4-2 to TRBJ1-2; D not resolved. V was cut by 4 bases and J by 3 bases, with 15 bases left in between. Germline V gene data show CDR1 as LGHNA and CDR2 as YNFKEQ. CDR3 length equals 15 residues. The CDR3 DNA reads TGTGCCAGCAGCCCCCCCGAGGGCCTCGACTATGGCTACACCTTC. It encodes CASSPPEGLDYGYTF.

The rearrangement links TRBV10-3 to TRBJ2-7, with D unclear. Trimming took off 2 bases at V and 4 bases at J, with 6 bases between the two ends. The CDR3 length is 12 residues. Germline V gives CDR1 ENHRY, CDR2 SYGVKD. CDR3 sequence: CAISEASYEQYF. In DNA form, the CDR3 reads TGTGCCATCAGTGAGGCCAGTTACGAGCAGTACTTC.

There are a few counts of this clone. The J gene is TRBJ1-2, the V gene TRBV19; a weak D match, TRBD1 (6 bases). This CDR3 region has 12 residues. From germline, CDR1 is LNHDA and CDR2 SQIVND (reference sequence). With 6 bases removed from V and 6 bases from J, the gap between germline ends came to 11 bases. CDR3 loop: CASRTGNNGYTF. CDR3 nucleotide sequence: TGTGCCAGTAGAACAGGGAATAATGGCTACACCTTC.

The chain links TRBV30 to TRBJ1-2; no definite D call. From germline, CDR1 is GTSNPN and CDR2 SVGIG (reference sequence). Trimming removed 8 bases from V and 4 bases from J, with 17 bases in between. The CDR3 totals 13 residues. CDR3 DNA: TGTGCCGGACGTGGTGGGCATGCCTATGGCTACACCTTC. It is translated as CAGRGGHAYGYTF.

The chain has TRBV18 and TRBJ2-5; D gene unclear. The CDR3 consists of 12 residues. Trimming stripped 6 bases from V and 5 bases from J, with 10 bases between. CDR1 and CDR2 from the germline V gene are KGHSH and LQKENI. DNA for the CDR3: TGTGCCAGCTCCTCTGGCAGGGAGACCCAGTACTTC. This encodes CASSSGRETQYF.

The CDR3 protein is CSVSSRGDEYGYTF. CDR3 DNA: TGCAGCGTTTCCTCCCGGGGGGACGAGTATGGCTACACCTTC. The rearrangement links TRBV29-1 to TRBJ1-2; D possibly corresponds to TRBD1 (5 bases). Germline CDR1 reads SQVTM; CDR2 reads ANQGSEA. V was shortened by 5 bases and J by 5 bases, with 18 bases between the two germline ends. The CDR3 has 14 residues. Using reference TRBV29-1 and TRBJ1-2 for the parts outside the CDR3, the full variable domain is SAVISQKPSRDICQRGTSLTIQCQVDSQVTMMFWYRQQPGQSLTLIATANQGSEATYESGFVIDKFPISRPNLTFSTLTVSNMSPEDSSIYLCSVSSRGDEYGYTFGSGTRLTVV.

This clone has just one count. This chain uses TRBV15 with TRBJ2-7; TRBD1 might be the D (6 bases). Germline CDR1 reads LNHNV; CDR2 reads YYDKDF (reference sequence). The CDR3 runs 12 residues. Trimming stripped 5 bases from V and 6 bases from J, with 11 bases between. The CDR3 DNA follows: TGTGCCACCAGCCTGGTAGGGGGCGAGCAGTACTTC. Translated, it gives CATSLVGGEQYF.

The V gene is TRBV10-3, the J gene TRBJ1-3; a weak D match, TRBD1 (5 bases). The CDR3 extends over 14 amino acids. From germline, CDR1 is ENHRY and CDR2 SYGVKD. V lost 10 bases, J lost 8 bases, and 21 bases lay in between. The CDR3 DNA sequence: TGTGCCACGACGACAAACCTTGGAGGGGACACCATATATTTT. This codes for CATTTNLGGDTIYF.

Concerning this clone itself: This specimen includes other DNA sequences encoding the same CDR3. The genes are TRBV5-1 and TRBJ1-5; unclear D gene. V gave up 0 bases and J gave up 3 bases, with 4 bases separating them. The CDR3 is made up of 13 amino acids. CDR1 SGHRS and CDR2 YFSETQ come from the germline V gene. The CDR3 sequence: CASSLGSNQPQHF. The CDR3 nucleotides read TGCGCCAGCAGCTTGGGGTCCAATCAGCCCCAGCATTTT.

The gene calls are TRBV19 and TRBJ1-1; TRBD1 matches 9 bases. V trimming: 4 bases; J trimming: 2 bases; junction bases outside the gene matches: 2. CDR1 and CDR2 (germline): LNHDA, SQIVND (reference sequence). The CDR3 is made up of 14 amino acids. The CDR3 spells CASSKQGANTEAFF. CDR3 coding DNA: TGTGCCAGTAGTAAACAGGGGGCTAACACTGAAGCTTTCTTT.

The CDR3 DNA is TGTGCCAGCAGTCCGGACGTCACCGGGGAGCTGTTTTTT. Amino acid sequence: CASSPDVTGELFF. The V call is TRBV6-5, the J call TRBJ2-2; no firm D call. Looked up from germline, CDR1 is MNHEY and CDR2 is SVGAGI. This CDR3 has 13 amino acids. V lost 5 bases and J 4 bases, leaving 8 bases between the germline ends.

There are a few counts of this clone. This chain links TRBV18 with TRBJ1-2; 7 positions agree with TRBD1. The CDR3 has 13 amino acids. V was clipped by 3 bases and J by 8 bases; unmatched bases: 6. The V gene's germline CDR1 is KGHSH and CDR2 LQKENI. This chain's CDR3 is CASSPGQSQGYTF. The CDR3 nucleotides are TGTGCCAGCTCACCGGGACAGTCTCAAGGCTACACCTTC. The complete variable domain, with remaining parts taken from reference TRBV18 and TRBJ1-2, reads NAGVMQNPRHLVRRRGQEARLRCSPMKGHSHVYWYRQLPEEGLKFMVYLQKENIIDESGMPKERFSAEFPKEGPSILRIQQVVRGDSAAYFCASSPGQSQGYTFGSGTRLTVV.

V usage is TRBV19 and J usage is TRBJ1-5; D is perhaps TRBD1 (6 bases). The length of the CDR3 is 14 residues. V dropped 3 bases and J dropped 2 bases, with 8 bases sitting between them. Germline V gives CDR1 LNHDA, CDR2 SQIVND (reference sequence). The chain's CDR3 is CASSIRTGNQPQHF. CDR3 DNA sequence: TGTGCCAGTAGTATCCGGACAGGCAATCAGCCCCAGCATTTT.

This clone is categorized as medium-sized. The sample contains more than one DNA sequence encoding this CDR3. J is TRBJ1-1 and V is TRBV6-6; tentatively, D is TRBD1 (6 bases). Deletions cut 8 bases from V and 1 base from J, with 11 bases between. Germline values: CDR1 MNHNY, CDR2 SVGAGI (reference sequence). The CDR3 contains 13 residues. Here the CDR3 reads CASRPRGNTEAFF. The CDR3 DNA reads TGTGCCAGCCGACCCAGGGGGAACACTGAAGCTTTCTTT.

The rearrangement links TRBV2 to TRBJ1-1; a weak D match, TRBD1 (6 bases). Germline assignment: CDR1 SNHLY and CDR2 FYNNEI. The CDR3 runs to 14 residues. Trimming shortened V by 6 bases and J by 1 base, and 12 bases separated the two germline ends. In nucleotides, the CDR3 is TGTGCCAGCAGGGACAGCCTAAAGAACACTGAAGCTTTCTTT. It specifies CASRDSLKNTEAFF.

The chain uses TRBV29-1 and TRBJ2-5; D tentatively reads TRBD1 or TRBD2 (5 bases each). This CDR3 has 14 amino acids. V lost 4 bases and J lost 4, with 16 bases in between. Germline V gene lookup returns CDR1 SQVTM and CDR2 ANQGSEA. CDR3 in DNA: TGCAGCGTTGGGCTCAGGGACGTTCTAGAGACCCAGTACTTC. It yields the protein CSVGLRDVLETQYF.

CDR3 amino acids: CASSLGRGYTEAFF. CDR3 sequence (DNA): TGTGCCAGCAGCTTAGGAAGGGGGTACACTGAAGCTTTCTTT. The chain is built from TRBV13 and TRBJ1-1; D perhaps matches TRBD1 (6 bases). Germline loops: CDR1 PRHDT, CDR2 FYEKMQ (reference sequence). CDR3 size: 14 residues. V was clipped by 0 bases and J by 3 bases, with 8 bases between them.